This T cell receptor (beta chain) was sequenced during a study of cytomegalovirus exposure and HLA in healthy donors. About the study: About 85 million unique TCRs from HLA-typed donors were held in an early release of data. General study results and limits: A later analysis linked roughly 17,000 TCR beta sequences to HLA alleles at 0.05 false discovery rate.

Vbeta (60) and Jbeta (13) primers were used in the PCR. Assay: immunoSEQ multiplex PCR; the TCRdb copy retains only in-frame clones and omits some. This table holds under 170,000 clones, 70% to 80% found once. This clone was seen only a few times. What it binds is not known. The CDR3 extends over 15 amino acids. The V gene's germline CDR1 is LNHNV and CDR2 YYDKDF (reference sequence). Germline trimming cut 3 bases from V and 6 bases from J; bases unmatched to any gene: 9. The specimen sequenced was PBMCs. J is TRBJ2-7 and V is TRBV15; 9 nucleotides match TRBD2. This receptor was identified in a human donor in good health. This CDR3 is CATSSQAGGHGEQYF. CDR3 DNA sequence: TGTGCCACCAGCAGCCAAGCGGGGGGCCACGGCGAGCAGTACTTC.